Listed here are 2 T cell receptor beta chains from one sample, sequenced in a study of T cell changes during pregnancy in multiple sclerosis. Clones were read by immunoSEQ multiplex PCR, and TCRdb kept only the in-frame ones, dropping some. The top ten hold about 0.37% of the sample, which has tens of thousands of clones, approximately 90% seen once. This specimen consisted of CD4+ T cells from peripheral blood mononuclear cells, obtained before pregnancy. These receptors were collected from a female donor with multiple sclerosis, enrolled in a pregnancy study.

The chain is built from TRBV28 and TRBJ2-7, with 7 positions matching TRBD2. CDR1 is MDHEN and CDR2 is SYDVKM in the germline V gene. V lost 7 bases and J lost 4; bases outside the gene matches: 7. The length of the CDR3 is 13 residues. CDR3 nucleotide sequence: TGTGCCAGCACGGCGGGAGTATTGTACGAGCAGTACTTC. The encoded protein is CASTAGVLYEQYF. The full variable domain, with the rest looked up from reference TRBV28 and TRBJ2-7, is DVKVTQSSRYLVKRTGEKVFLECVQDMDHENMFWYRQDPGLGLRLIYFSYDVKMKEKGDIPEGYSVSREKKERFSLILESASTNQTSMYLCASTAGVLYEQYFGPGTRLTVT.

The CDR3 nucleotides read TGTGCCAGCAGCCTGAGGACAGTCTATAGCAATCAGCCCCAGCATTTT. Its protein is CASSLRTVYSNQPQHF. The V and J genes are TRBV7-2 and TRBJ1-5, with D perhaps matching TRBD1 (6 bases). V lost 5 bases to trimming and J lost 0 bases, with 14 bases between them. Germline V gene lookup returns CDR1 SGHTA and CDR2 FQGNSA. The length of the CDR3 is 16 residues.